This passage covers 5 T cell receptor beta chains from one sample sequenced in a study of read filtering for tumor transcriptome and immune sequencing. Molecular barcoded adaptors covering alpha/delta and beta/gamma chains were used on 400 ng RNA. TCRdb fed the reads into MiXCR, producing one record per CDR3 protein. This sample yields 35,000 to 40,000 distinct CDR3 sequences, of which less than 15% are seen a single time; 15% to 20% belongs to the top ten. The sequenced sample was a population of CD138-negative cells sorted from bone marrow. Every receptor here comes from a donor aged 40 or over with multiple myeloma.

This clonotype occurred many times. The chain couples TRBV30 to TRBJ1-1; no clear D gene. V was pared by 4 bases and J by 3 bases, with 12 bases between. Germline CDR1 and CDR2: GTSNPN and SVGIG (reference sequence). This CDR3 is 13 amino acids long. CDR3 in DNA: TGTGCCTGGATCAGGAATTGGGACACTGAAGCTTTCTTT. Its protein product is CAWIRNWDTEAFF.

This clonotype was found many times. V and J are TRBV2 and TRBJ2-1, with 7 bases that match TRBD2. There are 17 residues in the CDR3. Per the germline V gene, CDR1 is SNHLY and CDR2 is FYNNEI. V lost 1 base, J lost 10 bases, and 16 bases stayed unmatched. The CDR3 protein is CASSEGVGGSQFGEQFF. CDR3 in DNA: TGTGCCAGCAGTGAAGGTGTCGGGGGGTCCCAGTTCGGCGAGCAGTTCTTC.

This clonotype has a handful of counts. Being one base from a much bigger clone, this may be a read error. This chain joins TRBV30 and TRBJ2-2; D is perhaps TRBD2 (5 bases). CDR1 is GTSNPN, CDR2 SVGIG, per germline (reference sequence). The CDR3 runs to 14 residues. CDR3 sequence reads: CAWSPYGQTGELLF. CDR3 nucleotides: TGTGCCTGGAGTCCCTACGGGCAGACCGGGGAGCTGCTTTTT.

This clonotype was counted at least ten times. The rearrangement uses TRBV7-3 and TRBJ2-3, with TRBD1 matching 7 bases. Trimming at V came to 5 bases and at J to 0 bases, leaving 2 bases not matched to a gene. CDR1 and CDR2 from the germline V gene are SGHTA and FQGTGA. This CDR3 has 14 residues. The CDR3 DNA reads TGTGCCAGCAGCACAGGGGCTAGCACAGATACGCAGTATTTT. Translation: CASSTGASTDTQYF.

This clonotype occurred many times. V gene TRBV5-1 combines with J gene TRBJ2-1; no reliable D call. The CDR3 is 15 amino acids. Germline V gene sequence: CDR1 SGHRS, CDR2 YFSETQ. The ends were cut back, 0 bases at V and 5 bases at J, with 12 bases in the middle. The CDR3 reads CASSLVGSPNNEQFF. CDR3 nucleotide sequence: TGCGCCAGCAGCTTGGTAGGGTCCCCTAACAATGAGCAGTTCTTC.